What follows are 17 T cell receptor beta chains derived from one specimen sequenced in a study of CD8 T cells in Susac syndrome. With random hexamers, roughly 0.45 to 1 ug RNA was reverse transcribed. In TCRdb, the immunoSEQ multiplex PCR reads were re-called with MiXCR into one record per CDR3 protein. The data contain more than 110,000 distinct CDR3 sequences, 94% of them singletons. The sequenced sample was CD8+ T cells from PBMCs. These receptors were obtained from a human donor in good health.

J is TRBJ2-3 and V is TRBV23-1, with D unclear. TRBV23-1 is identified as an open reading frame with a role that is uncertain. V lost 0 bases and J lost 1, with 11 bases in between. This CDR3 comprises 16 residues. As DNA, the CDR3 is TGCGCCAGCAGTCAATCATCCAGGATAGGCACAGATACGCAGTATTTT. Protein product: CASSQSSRIGTDTQYF.

This sequence joins TRBV28 and TRBJ2-4; D remains unclear. V lost 3 bases and J lost 0, with 6 bases in between. CDR1 and CDR2 (germline): MDHEN, SYDVKM. The CDR3 loop spans 14 amino acids. The CDR3 nucleotides read TGTGCCAGCAGTTTGTTGGTAGCCAAAAACATTCAGTACTTC. This sequence encodes CASSLLVAKNIQYF.

The chain links TRBV7-9 to TRBJ2-7; TRBD2 might be the D (5 bases). The V end lost 4 bases, the J end lost 6 bases, and 10 bases lay between the germline ends. The germline CDR1 and CDR2 sequences are SEHNR and FQNEAQ (reference sequence). The CDR3 length is 12 residues. The CDR3 protein is CASSSGGGEQYF. The CDR3 coding sequence is TGTGCCAGCAGCTCCGGCGGAGGCGAGCAGTACTTC. The variable domain in full, completed from reference TRBV7-9 and TRBJ2-7, reads DTGVSQNPRHKITKRGQNVTFRCDPISEHNRLYWYRQTLGQGPEFLTYFQNEAQLEKSRLLSDRFSAERPKGSFSTLEIQRTEQGDSAMYLCASSSGGGEQYFGPGTRLTVT.

This chain links TRBV9 with TRBJ2-6; D is ambiguous. The germline V and J ends were trimmed by 3 bases and 8 bases, with 15 bases remaining between them. The CDR3 has 15 amino acids. Germline CDR1 and CDR2: SGDLS and YYNGEE. CDR3 nucleotides: TGTGCCAGCAGCGGAACCAGTAGTGGCCCCAACGTCCTGACTTTC. This codes for CASSGTSSGPNVLTF. Full variable domain (remainder filled in from reference TRBV9 and TRBJ2-6): DSGVTQTPKHLITATGQRVTLRCSPRSGDLSVYWYQQSLDQGLQFLIQYYNGEERAKGNILERFSAQQFPDLHSELNLSSLELGDSALYFCASSGTSSGPNVLTFGAGSRLTVL.

The chain recombines TRBV20-1 with TRBJ2-6; unclear D gene. V was trimmed by 4 bases and J by 6 bases, leaving 13 bases between them. The CDR3 consists of 14 residues. Germline V gene sequence: CDR1 DFQATT, CDR2 SNEGSKA (reference sequence). CDR3 sequence: CSATISEVANVLTF. The CDR3 DNA sequence: TGCAGTGCTACTATCAGCGAGGTGGCCAACGTCCTGACTTTC.

This clonotype occurred once. The V call is TRBV6-2 or TRBV6-3, the J call TRBJ2-1, with D maybe TRBD1 (6 bases). Trimming left V 2 bases short and J 7 bases short, with 15 bases between. Germline CDR1 and CDR2: MNHEY and SVGEGT. This CDR3 region has 15 residues. CDR3 sequence: CASSYMGAPTNEQFF. The CDR3 DNA is TGTGCCAGCAGTTACATGGGGGCTCCGACAAATGAGCAGTTCTTC.

This rearrangement joins TRBV4-3 to TRBJ2-1; 8 bases map to TRBD2. V was clipped by 1 base and J by 4 bases; unmatched bases: 9. Germline V gives CDR1 LGHNA, CDR2 YSLEER. The CDR3 covers 17 residues. CDR3: CASSQGVAGLGYNEQFF. As DNA, the CDR3 is TGCGCCAGCAGCCAAGGAGTAGCGGGATTGGGGTACAATGAGCAGTTCTTC.

This clonotype was seen only once. This rearrangement joins TRBV5-4 to TRBJ2-2, with a possible D match to TRBD2 (6 bases). The V gene's germline CDR1 is SGHNT and CDR2 YYREEE (reference sequence). With 5 bases removed from V and 7 bases from J, the gap between germline ends came to 12 bases. The CDR3 sequence is 13 residues long. CDR3 region: CASRPGVVGELFF. The CDR3 coding sequence is TGTGCCAGCAGACCGGGAGTCGTCGGGGAGCTGTTTTTT. The variable domain in full, completed from reference TRBV5-4 and TRBJ2-2, reads ETGVTQSPTHLIKTRGQQVTLRCSSQSGHNTVSWYQQALGQGPQFIFQYYREEENGRGNFPPRFSGLQFPNYSSELNVNALELDDSALYLCASRPGVVGELFFGEGSRLTVL.

The V and J genes are TRBV28 and TRBJ1-1; D call uncertain. The CDR3 loop spans 13 amino acids. V was pared by 3 bases and J by 2 bases, with 7 bases between. Germline V gene data show CDR1 as MDHEN and CDR2 as SYDVKM. The CDR3 sequence is CASSFAGNTEAFF. In DNA, the CDR3 is TGTGCCAGCAGTTTTGCGGGAAACACTGAAGCTTTCTTT.

Written as DNA, the CDR3 is TGCAGCGGGGCGAAGGCGTATATGAACACTGAAGCTTTCTTT. It is translated as CSGAKAYMNTEAFF. The rearrangement joins TRBV29-1 to TRBJ1-1, with D unresolved. Trimming stripped 7 bases from V and 0 bases from J, with 15 bases between. This CDR3 contains 14 residues. Germline loops: CDR1 SQVTM, CDR2 ANQGSEA.

Here the CDR3 DNA reads TGTGCCACCCGGACCGAAAACACTGAAGCTTTCTTT. This gives the protein CATRTENTEAFF. The rearrangement uses TRBV7-9 and TRBJ1-1, with D unclear. The CDR3 is made up of 12 amino acids. Per the germline V gene, CDR1 is SEHNR and CDR2 is FQNEAQ (reference sequence). The ends were cut back, 10 bases at V and 2 bases at J, with 11 bases in the middle. Full variable domain (rest looked up from reference TRBV7-9 and TRBJ1-1): DTGVSQNPRHKITKRGQNVTFRCDPISEHNRLYWYRQTLGQGPEFLTYFQNEAQLEKSRLLSDRFSAERPKGSFSTLEIQRTEQGDSAMYLCATRTENTEAFFGQGTRLTVV.

The genes are TRBV19 and TRBJ2-3; tentative D call: TRBD2 (5 bases). The length of the CDR3 is 13 residues. Per germline, CDR1 LNHDA and CDR2 SQIVND (reference sequence). CDR3 sequence (DNA): TGTGCTACTAGGTCGGGCAGCACAGATACGCAGTATTTT. It yields the protein CATRSGSTDTQYF.

This chain joins TRBV29-1 and TRBJ1-1; 7 nucleotides match TRBD1. Trimming cost V 1 base and J 4 bases; bases outside gene matches: 6. This CDR3 comprises 14 residues. Germline CDR1 and CDR2: SQVTM and ANQGSEA. The CDR3 DNA follows: TGCAGCGTTGAAGCCCAGGGGGTGAGCACTGAAGCTTTCTTT. Translating gives CSVEAQGVSTEAFF.

J is TRBJ2-7 and V is TRBV9, with TRBD2 matching 14 bases. The CDR3 sequence is 15 residues long. With 6 bases clipped from V and 5 bases from J, the junction kept 7 bases outside the gene matches. Germline values: CDR1 SGDLS, CDR2 YYNGEE. DNA of the CDR3: TGTGCCAGCACAGGGGGGACTAGCGGGAGCCACGAGCAGTACTTC. It translates to CASTGGTSGSHEQYF.

V gene TRBV7-9 combines with J gene TRBJ2-5, with a possible D match to TRBD2 (6 bases). Germline V gene data show CDR1 as SEHNR and CDR2 as FQNEAQ (reference sequence). There are 15 residues in the CDR3. V lost 5 bases and J lost 4, with 17 bases in between. The CDR3 spells CASSLPPRGRETQYF. The CDR3, as DNA: TGTGCCAGCAGCCTCCCCCCGCGGGGACGAGAGACCCAGTACTTC.

A word on this clonotype: The conserved phenylalanine or tryptophan is not found at the CDR3 terminus, so this likely reflects a read error. The V gene is TRBV18, the J gene TRBJ1-1; possible D gene TRBD1, 5 bases. The germline CDR1 and CDR2 sequences are KGHSH and LQKENI. CDR3 length equals 14 residues. Trimming left V 3 bases short and J 1 base short, with 9 bases between. The CDR3 DNA sequence: TGTGCCAGCTCACCCCTCGACAGGAACACTGAAGCTTTCCTT. Translating it yields CASSPLDRNTEAFL.

This chain connects TRBV4-3 to TRBJ1-5; TRBD1 agrees at 8 bases. CDR1 is LGHNA and CDR2 is YSLEER in the germline V gene. The V segment lost 0 bases and the J segment 5 bases; nucleotides outside the gene matches: 3. CDR3 length: 15 amino acids. The CDR3 sequence is CASSQDRGLYQPQHF. The CDR3 DNA is TGCGCCAGCAGCCAAGACAGGGGGCTTTATCAGCCCCAGCATTTT.